These 15 T cell receptor beta chains were sequenced from one sample in a study of cytomegalovirus exposure and HLA in healthy donors. The primer mix had 60 Vbeta and 13 Jbeta primers. The assay was immunoSEQ multiplex PCR, and TCRdb's table has in-frame clones only and misses some. The sample records roughly 130,000 clones, just over 65% being singletons. Specimen: PBMCs. The receptors were sampled from a woman aged 55 to 70 in good health and CMV-seronegative.

The chain recombines TRBV7-2 with TRBJ2-7, with 7 bases fitting TRBD2. CDR1 is SGHTA, CDR2 FQGNSA, per germline. This CDR3 is 15 amino acids long. The V segment lost 5 bases and the J segment 0 bases; nucleotides outside the gene matches: 7. CDR3 coding DNA: TGTGCCAGCAGCCCTAGCGGATCGACCTCCTACGAGCAGTACTTC. Amino acids: CASSPSGSTSYEQYF.

This clone showed up just a few times. V gene TRBV27 combines with J gene TRBJ2-6; D perhaps matches TRBD2 (7 bases). The germline V gene encodes CDR1 MNHEY and CDR2 SMNVEV (reference sequence). Trimming removed 2 bases at V and 4 bases at J, with 15 bases between. CDR3 length: 17 residues. CDR3 protein: CASSLLGGRGGANVLTF. The CDR3 bases are TGTGCCAGCAGTTTACTAGGGGGGAGGGGCGGGGCCAACGTCCTGACTTTC.

In regard to this clone: The junction departs from the called germline gene at one end, perhaps through a read error. This chain uses TRBV7-9 with TRBJ1-6; 9 bases agree with TRBD1. The CDR3 extends over 16 amino acids. Germline V CDR1 and CDR2: SEHNR, FQNEAQ (reference sequence). The CDR3 bases are TGTTCCAGCAGCGCACAGGGGGCGATCATTAATTCACCCCTCCACTTT. As protein: CSSSAQGAIINSPLHF.

A few counts support this clone. The rearrangement uses TRBV9 and TRBJ2-2; D may be TRBD2 (6 bases). V shed 9 bases and J shed 1 base, with 16 bases lying between them. CDR1 is SGDLS and CDR2 is YYNGEE in the germline V gene. This CDR3 has 15 amino acids. The CDR3 DNA reads TGTGCCACCGCGCGTGGGGGAGGGAACACCGGGGAGCTGTTTTTT. Translation gives CATARGGGNTGELFF.

This clone has only a few counts. J is TRBJ1-5 and V is TRBV28, with a tentative D call TRBD1 (6 bases). With 6 bases removed from V and 3 bases from J, the gap between germline ends came to 12 bases. Per germline, CDR1 MDHEN and CDR2 SYDVKM. The CDR3 has 14 residues. The CDR3 is CASSGGQFNQPQHF. The CDR3 nucleotides are TGTGCCAGCAGCGGGGGGCAGTTCAATCAGCCCCAGCATTTT.

Remarks on this clone: This specimen includes other DNA sequences encoding the same CDR3. The chain is built from TRBV19 and TRBJ1-2; D perhaps matches TRBD1 (5 bases). The V end lost 3 bases, the J end lost 2 bases, and 7 bases lay between the germline ends. The CDR3 contains 13 residues. The V gene's germline CDR1 is LNHDA and CDR2 SQIVND (reference sequence). The CDR3 DNA reads as TGTGCCAGTAGTATCTCAGGGAACTATGGCTACACCTTC. Translated: CASSISGNYGYTF.

The chain joins TRBV28 to TRBJ2-7; no reliable D call. The CDR3 totals 15 residues. Germline V lookup: CDR1 MDHEN, CDR2 SYDVKM. V gave up 6 bases and J gave up 0 bases, with 15 bases separating them. The CDR3 here is CASSSLGADSYEQYF. The CDR3 DNA is TGTGCCAGCAGCTCCCTGGGCGCCGACTCCTACGAGCAGTACTTC.

The chain combines TRBV5-5 with TRBJ2-3, with a tentative D call TRBD2 (5 bases). The CDR3 loop spans 13 amino acids. V lost 5 bases and J lost 2, with 9 bases in between. Germline lookup yields CDR1 SGHKS and CDR2 YYEKEE (reference sequence). CDR3 loop: CASRKRDTDTQYF. The CDR3, as DNA: TGTGCCAGCAGGAAACGGGACACAGATACGCAGTATTTT.

The chain carries TRBV27 and TRBJ2-7; D call uncertain. V lost 6 bases and J lost 3, with 6 bases in between. In germline, CDR1 is MNHEY, CDR2 SMNVEV (reference sequence). The CDR3 spans 11 residues. The CDR3 reads CASSFNYEQYF. The CDR3 region has the DNA TGTGCCAGCAGCTTTAACTACGAGCAGTACTTC.

The V and J genes are TRBV5-1 and TRBJ1-4, with D tentatively TRBD1 (5 bases). V was trimmed by 5 bases and J by 1 base, leaving 12 bases between them. Looked up from germline, CDR1 is SGHRS and CDR2 is YFSETQ. There are 15 residues in the CDR3. The CDR3, as DNA: TGCGCCAGCAGATTTGTCGGACAAACTAATGAAAAACTGTTTTTT. As protein: CASRFVGQTNEKLFF. Supplemented by reference TRBV5-1 and TRBJ1-4, the full variable domain reads KAGVTQTPRYLIKTRGQQVTLSCSPISGHRSVSWYQQTPGQGLQFLFEYFSETQRNKGNFPGRFSGRQFSNSRSEMNVSTLELGDSALYLCASRFVGQTNEKLFFGSGTQLSVL.

This chain links TRBV9 with TRBJ2-2, with 9 bases aligning to TRBD1. V dropped 3 bases and J dropped 8; count of bases not matched to a gene: 5. CDR1 is SGDLS and CDR2 is YYNGEE in the germline V gene. The CDR3 extends over 14 amino acids. CDR3 sequence: CASSDRGQGGELFF. The DNA for the CDR3 is TGTGCCAGCAGCGACAGGGGGCAGGGGGGGGAGCTGTTTTTT.

The chain recombines TRBV1 with TRBJ2-5; the table's D call, TRBD2, has no DNA check behind it. TRBV1 is an annotated pseudogene. The CDR3 totals 16 residues. The CDR3 here is CTSSHLAGARGETQYF. In DNA form, the CDR3 reads TGCACCAGCAGCCACCTAGCGGGAGCAAGGGGTGAGACCCAGTACTTC.

The chain combines TRBV29-1 with TRBJ2-2, with 8 bases lining up with TRBD1. The V segment lost 7 bases and the J segment 1 base; nucleotides outside the gene matches: 2. This CDR3 region has 13 residues. CDR1 is SQVTM, CDR2 ANQGSEA, per germline. Here the CDR3 DNA reads TGCAGCGCCGGACAGGGGAACACCGGGGAGCTGTTTTTT. It codes for CSAGQGNTGELFF.

The chain couples TRBV7-6 to TRBJ2-3, with 9 bases identical to TRBD2. Germline loops: CDR1 SGHVS, CDR2 FNYEAQ. J was trimmed by 5 bases and V by 5 bases; bases with no gene match: 11. The CDR3 loop spans 16 amino acids. Here the CDR3 reads CASSRYLAGTVDTQYF. In DNA form, the CDR3 reads TGTGCCAGCAGCCGGTACCTAGCGGGAACCGTAGATACGCAGTATTTT. The complete variable domain, with remaining parts taken from reference TRBV7-6 and TRBJ2-3, reads GAGVSQSPRYKVTKRGQDVALRCDPISGHVSLYWYRQALGQGPEFLTYFNYEAQQDKSGLPNDRFSAERPEGSISTLTIQRTEQRDSAMYRCASSRYLAGTVDTQYFGPGTRLTVL.

This clone was observed a single time. The chain couples TRBV30 to TRBJ2-1; 9 nucleotides match TRBD2. Looked up from germline, CDR1 is GTSNPN and CDR2 is SVGIG (reference sequence). CDR3 size: 16 residues. The V gene end was trimmed by 2 bases and the J gene end by 6 bases; junction bases not matched to a gene: 11. The CDR3 sequence: CAWSNVLAGRANEQFF. The CDR3 nucleotides read TGTGCCTGGAGTAACGTACTAGCGGGCAGGGCCAATGAGCAGTTCTTC.